This is a list of T cell receptor beta chains from one sample in a study of cytomegalovirus exposure and HLA in healthy donors. Profiled with immunoSEQ multiplex PCR; TCRdb holds only in-frame clones, not every one. The profile shows some 160,000 clones, roughly 85% of them singletons. The sequencing input was PBMCs. The receptors originated from a male donor in good health and CMV-seropositive. The CDR3 runs from the conserved cysteine through the conserved F or W. Only part of the rows carry a size: once, few, many, or a class if the clone is expanded.

clone_size	v_call	j_call	cdr3_aa
.	TRBV10-1	TRBJ2-3	CASSAGTSGRPGTQYF
.	TRBV6-1	TRBJ1-2	CASRHKTNYGYTF
.	TRBV7-9	TRBJ1-1	CSSRSTGGQRTEAFF
.	TRBV9	TRBJ1-1	CASSVQGAHITEAFF
.	TRBV10-3	TRBJ2-5	CAISPIIGASGGTQETQYF
.	TRBV19	TRBJ2-4	CASSEQETITLAKNSQYF
.	TRBV11-3	TRBJ1-1	CASSTGGNTEAFF
.	TRBV7-2	TRBJ1-1	CASSRTVTEAFF
.	TRBV6-6	TRBJ2-7	CASTPRGGRSSYEQYF
.	TRBV27	TRBJ1-5	CASSPGSNQPQHF
.	TRBV29-1	TRBJ2-7	CSVDPGQGKNEQYF
.	TRBV7-2	TRBJ2-1	CASSLYLRTSSYNEQFF
.	TRBV6-6	TRBJ2-3	CASSPWTSGSTDTQYF
.	TRBV4-1	TRBJ2-7	CASSQERTGVYEQYF
.	TRBV27	TRBJ2-6	CASSLSPRTVSGANVLTF
few	TRBV6-1	TRBJ1-5	CASISLGGAQHF
.	TRBV7-9	TRBJ1-6	CASSLKSGNSPLHF
.	TRBV5-4	TRBJ1-2	CASSLAGSYGYTF
.	TRBV19	TRBJ2-1	CASRFGTSGNSYNEQFF
.	TRBV28	TRBJ2-7	CASSLARVGYEQYF
once	TRBV7-9	TRBJ1-3	CASSSTSGSSGNTIYF
few	TRBV5-4	TRBJ1-3	CASSLKQAPGNTIYF
.	TRBV5-1	.	CASSLTGGPTYEQYF
once	TRBV5-5	TRBJ1-5	CASSPAGNYNQPQHF
.	TRBV12-5	TRBJ1-1	CASGHTGQAPGITEAFF
.	TRBV6-5	TRBJ2-7	CASSYSLGRFNEQYF
.	TRBV28	TRBJ1-2	CASSTGVKSSRYTF
.	TRBV5-1	TRBJ2-1	CASSLDSFLSYNEQFF
.	TRBV18	TRBJ1-5	CASSPGQDQPQHF
.	TRBV5-1	TRBJ2-5	CASSLAIISTGPGQETQYF
.	TRBV19	TRBJ1-5	CASSIAGSGSNQPQHF
.	TRBV5-1	TRBJ1-2	CASSIGQGYGYTF
.	TRBV4-1	TRBJ1-1	CASSPLGAVGEAFF
.	TRBV27	TRBJ1-5	CASSPWTGTSNQPQHF
once	TRBV6-5	TRBJ2-7	CASSYSIRLKPTEQYF
.	TRBV10-3	TRBJ2-7	CAISPGTGGIRYEQYF
.	TRBV6-6	TRBJ2-7	CATLSAGQGGYEQYF
.	TRBV5-6	TRBJ2-6	CASSLGGLTGANVLTF
.	TRBV6-5	.	CASSYSTPSGSIEQYF
few	TRBV7-6	TRBJ1-5	CASSRQSGVNQPQHF
.	TRBV9	TRBJ2-7	CASSVDTGQGSSEQYF
.	TRBV6-5	TRBJ1-6	CASSYSGDRNSPLHF
.	TRBV11-2	TRBJ2-2	CASSFWTGSGELFF
.	TRBV4-3	TRBJ2-4	CASSQGRAAGGAKNSQYF
.	TRBV5-1	TRBJ2-4	CASSLLGTPGTENIQYF
many	TRBV6-6	TRBJ1-4	CASSDGTGANEKLFF
few	TRBV2	TRBJ2-1	CATSLLSYNEQFF
.	TRBV5-1	TRBJ1-4	CASSLMGEANEKLFF
.	TRBV7-9	TRBJ2-7	CASSPGDSSYEQYF
.	TRBV5-1	TRBJ2-2	CASSLAASGTGELFF
once	TRBV30	TRBJ1-1	CAWSTTGGTEAFF
.	TRBV18	TRBJ1-3	CASSHTTELSGNTIYF
.	TRBV13	TRBJ1-1	CASSSGQGVTEAFF
.	TRBV4-3	TRBJ2-3	CASSKQGDTQYF
few	TRBV2	TRBJ1-1	CASSYGGNTEAFF
.	TRBV9	TRBJ2-3	CASSLMTGTSTQYF